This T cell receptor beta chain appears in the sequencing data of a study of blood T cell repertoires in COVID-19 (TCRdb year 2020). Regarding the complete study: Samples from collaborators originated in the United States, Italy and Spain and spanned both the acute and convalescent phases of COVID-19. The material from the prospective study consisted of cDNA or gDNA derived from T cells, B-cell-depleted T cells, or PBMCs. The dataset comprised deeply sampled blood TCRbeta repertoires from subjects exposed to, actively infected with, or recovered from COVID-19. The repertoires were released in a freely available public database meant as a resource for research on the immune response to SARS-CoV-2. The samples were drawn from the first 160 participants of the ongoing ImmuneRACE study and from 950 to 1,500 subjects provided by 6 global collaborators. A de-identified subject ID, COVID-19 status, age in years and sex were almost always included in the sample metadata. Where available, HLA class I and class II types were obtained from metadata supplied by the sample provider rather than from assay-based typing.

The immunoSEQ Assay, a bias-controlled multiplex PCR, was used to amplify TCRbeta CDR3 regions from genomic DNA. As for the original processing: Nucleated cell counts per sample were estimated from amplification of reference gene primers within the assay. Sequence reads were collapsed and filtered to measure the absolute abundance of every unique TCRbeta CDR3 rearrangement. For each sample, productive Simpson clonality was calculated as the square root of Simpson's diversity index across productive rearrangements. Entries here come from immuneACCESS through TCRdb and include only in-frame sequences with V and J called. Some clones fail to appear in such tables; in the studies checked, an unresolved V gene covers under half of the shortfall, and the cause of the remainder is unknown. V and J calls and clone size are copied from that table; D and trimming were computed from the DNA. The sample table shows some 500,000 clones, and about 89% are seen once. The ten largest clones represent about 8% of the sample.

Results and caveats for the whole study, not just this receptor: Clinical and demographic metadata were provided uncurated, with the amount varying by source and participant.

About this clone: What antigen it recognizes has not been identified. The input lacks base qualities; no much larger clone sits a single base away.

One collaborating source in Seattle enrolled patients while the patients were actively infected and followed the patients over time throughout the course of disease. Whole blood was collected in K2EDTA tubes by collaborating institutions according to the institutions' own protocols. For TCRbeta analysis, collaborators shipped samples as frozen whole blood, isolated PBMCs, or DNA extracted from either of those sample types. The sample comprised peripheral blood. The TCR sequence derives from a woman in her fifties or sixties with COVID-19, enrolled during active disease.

The base sequence is TGTGCCAGCAGTTTAATAACCTACGAGCAGTACTTC. Its product reads: CASSLITYEQYF. Rearrangement joined TRBV5-8 to TRBJ2-7; a confident D gene designation cannot be given. In the germline V gene, CDR1 corresponds to SGHTS and CDR2 to YDEGEE. V loses 5 bases of germline sequence and J loses 2 bases, and the interval between the two ends is 8 bases. The cysteine opens and the phenylalanine closes a CDR3 of 12 amino acids. Only the CDR3 DNA stays, 36 bases, in frame from base 1.